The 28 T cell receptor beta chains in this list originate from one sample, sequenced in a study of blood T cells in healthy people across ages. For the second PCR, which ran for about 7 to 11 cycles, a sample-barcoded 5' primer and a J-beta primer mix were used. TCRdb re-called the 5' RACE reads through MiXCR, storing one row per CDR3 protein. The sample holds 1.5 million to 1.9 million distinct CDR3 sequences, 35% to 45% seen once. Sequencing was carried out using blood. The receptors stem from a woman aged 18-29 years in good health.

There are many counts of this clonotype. CDR3 loop: CASSLGSLYEQYF. As DNA, the CDR3 is TGTGCCAGCAGTCTCGGGTCCTTATACGAGCAGTACTTC. The chain employs TRBV28 and TRBJ2-7; D remains unclear. CDR1 is MDHEN, CDR2 SYDVKM, per germline. This CDR3 is built from 13 residues. The V and J ends lost 5 bases and 4 bases respectively, with 12 bases between them.

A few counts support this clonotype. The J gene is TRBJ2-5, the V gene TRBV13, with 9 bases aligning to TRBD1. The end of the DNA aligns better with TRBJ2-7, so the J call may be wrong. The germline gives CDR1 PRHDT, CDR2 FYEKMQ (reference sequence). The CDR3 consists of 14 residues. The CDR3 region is CASSWGQGPYEQYF. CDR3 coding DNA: TGTGCCAGCAGCTGGGGACAGGGACCCTACGAGCAGTACTTC.

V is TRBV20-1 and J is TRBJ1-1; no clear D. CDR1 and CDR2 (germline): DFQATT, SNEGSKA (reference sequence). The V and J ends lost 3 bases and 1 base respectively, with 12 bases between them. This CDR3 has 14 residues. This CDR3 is CSASVLTTNTEAFF. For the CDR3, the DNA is TGCAGTGCTAGTGTTTTGACAACGAACACTGAAGCTTTCTTT.

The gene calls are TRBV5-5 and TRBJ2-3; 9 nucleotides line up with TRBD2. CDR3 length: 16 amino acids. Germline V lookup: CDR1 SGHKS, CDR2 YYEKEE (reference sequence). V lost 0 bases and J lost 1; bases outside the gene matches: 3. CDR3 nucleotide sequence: TGTGCCAGCAGCTTGGTTGGCGGGAGGGGCACAGATACGCAGTATTTT. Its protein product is CASSLVGGRGTDTQYF.

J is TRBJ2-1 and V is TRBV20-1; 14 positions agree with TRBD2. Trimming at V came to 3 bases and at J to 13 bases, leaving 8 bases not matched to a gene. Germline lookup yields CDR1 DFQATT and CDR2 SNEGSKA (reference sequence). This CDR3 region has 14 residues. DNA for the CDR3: TGCAGTGCTAGCCTTGCCGGGACTAGCGGGAGTCAGTTCTTC. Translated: CSASLAGTSGSQFF.

The CDR3 region is CASSQDSGGSYHEQFF. The CDR3 coding sequence is TGCGCCAGCAGCCAAGATAGTGGCGGGAGTTACCATGAGCAGTTCTTC. The chain is built from TRBV4-3 and TRBJ2-1; TRBD2 agrees at 7 bases. The CDR3 is 16 amino acids. V shed 0 bases, J shed 8 bases, and the junction held 10 bases outside the gene matches. The germline V gene has CDR1 LGHNA and CDR2 YSLEER.

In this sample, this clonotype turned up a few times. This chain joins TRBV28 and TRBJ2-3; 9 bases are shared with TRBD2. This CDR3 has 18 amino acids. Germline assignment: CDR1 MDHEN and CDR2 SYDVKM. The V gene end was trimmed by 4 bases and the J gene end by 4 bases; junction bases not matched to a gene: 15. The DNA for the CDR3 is TGTGCCAGCAGTTCCCCATCCGAGTTAGCGGGAGTCTCAGATACGCAGTATTTT. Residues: CASSSPSELAGVSDTQYF. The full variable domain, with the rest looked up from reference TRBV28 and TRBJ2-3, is DVKVTQSSRYLVKRTGEKVFLECVQDMDHENMFWYRQDPGLGLRLIYFSYDVKMKEKGDIPEGYSVSREKKERFSLILESASTNQTSMYLCASSSPSELAGVSDTQYFGPGTRLTVL.

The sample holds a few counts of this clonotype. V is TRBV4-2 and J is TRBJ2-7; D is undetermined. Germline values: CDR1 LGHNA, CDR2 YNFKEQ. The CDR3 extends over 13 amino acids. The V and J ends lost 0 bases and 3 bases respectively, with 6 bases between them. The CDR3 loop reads CASSQDAYYEQYF. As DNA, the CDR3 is TGTGCCAGCAGCCAAGACGCGTACTACGAGCAGTACTTC.

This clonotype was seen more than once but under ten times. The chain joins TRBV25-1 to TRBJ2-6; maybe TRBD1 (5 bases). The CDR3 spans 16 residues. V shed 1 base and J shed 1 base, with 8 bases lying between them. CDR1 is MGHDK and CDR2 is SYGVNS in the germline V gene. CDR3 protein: CASSEFRDSGANVLTF. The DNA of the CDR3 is TGTGCCAGCAGTGAATTCAGGGATTCTGGGGCCAACGTCCTGACTTTC.

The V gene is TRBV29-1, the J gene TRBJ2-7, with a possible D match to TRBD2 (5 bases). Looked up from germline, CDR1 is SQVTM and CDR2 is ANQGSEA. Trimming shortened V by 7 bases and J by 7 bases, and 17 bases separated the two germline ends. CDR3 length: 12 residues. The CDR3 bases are TGCAGCGCATCCGTTACCGGGGATGAGCAGTACTTC. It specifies CSASVTGDEQYF.

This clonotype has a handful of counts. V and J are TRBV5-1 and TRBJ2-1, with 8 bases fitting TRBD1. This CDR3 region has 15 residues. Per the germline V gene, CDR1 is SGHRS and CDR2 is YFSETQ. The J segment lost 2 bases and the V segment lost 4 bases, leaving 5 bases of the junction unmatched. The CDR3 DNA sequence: TGCGCCAGCAGCAATCAGGGGGCGACCTACAATGAGCAGTTCTTC. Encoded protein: CASSNQGATYNEQFF.

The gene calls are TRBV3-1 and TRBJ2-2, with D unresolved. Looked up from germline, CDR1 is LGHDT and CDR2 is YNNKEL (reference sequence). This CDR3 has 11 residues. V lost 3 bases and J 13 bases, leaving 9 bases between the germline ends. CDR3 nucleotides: TGTGCCAGCAGCCAGGTTGAGAGGCTGTTTTTT. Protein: CASSQVERLFF.

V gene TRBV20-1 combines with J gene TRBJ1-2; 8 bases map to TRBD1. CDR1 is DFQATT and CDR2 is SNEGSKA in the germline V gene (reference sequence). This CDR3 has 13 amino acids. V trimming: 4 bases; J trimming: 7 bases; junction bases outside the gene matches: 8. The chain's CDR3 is CSAIPGGGGGYTF. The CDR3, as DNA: TGCAGTGCTATACCAGGGGGCGGTGGTGGCTACACCTTC.

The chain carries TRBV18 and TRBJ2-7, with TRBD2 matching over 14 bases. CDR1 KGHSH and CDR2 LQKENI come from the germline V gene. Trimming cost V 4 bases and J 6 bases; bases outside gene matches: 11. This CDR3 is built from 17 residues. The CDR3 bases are TGTGCCAGCTCACAAATGACTAGCGGGGGGGCTTTAAGCGAGCAGTACTTC. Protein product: CASSQMTSGGALSEQYF.

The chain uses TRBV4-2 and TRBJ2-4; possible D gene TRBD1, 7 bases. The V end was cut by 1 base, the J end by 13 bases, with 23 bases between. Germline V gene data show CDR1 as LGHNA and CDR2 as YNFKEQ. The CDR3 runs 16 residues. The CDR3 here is CASSQVLQGGPEEQYF. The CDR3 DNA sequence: TGTGCCAGCAGCCAAGTCCTTCAGGGGGGTCCTGAGGAGCAGTACTTC.

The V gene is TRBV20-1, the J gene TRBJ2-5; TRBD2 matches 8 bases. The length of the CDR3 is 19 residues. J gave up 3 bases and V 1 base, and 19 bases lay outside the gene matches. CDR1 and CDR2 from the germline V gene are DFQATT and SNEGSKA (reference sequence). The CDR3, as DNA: TGCAGTGCTAGAGGAGGGGGTAGAGCGGGGGACTTACTCGAAGAGACCCAGTACTTC. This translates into CSARGGGRAGDLLEETQYF.

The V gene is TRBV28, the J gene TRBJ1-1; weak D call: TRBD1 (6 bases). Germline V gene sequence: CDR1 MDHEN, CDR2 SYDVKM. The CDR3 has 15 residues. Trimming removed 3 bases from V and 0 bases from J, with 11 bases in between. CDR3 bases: TGTGCCAGCAGTTTTAGGACAGCATTGAACACTGAAGCTTTCTTT. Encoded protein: CASSFRTALNTEAFF.

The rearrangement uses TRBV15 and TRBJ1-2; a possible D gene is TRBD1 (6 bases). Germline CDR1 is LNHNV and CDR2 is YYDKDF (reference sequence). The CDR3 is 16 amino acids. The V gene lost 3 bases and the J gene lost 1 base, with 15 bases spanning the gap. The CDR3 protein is CATSRPRTDVNYGYTF. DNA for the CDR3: TGTGCCACCAGCAGGCCAAGGACAGATGTTAACTATGGCTACACCTTC.

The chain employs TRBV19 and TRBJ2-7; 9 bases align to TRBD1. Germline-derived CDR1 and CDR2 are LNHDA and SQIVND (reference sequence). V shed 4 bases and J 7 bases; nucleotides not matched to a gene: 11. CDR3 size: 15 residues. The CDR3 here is CASSTGTGFSDEQYF. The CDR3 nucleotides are TGTGCCAGTAGTACCGGGACAGGGTTTTCGGATGAGCAGTACTTC.

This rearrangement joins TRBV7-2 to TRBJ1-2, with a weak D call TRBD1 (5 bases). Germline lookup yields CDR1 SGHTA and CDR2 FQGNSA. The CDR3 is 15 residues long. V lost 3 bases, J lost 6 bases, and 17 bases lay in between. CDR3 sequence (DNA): TGTGCCAGCAGCTTTAGATCCGGGGGATCAAATGGCTACACCTTC. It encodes CASSFRSGGSNGYTF.

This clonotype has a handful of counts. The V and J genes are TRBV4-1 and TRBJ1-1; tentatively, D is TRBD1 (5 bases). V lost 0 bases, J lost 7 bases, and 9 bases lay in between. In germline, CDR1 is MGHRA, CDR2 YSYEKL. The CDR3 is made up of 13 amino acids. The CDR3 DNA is TGCGCCAGCAGCCAAGATTGGGGGAATGAAGCTTTCTTT. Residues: CASSQDWGNEAFF.

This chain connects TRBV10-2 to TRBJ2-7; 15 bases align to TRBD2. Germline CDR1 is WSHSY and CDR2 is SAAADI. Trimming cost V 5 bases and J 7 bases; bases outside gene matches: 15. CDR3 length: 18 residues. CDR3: CASSRGLAGGSKNNEQYF. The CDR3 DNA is TGCGCCAGCAGTCGAGGACTAGCGGGGGGGTCGAAAAACAATGAGCAGTACTTC.

CDR3 sequence reads: CASSQETAIANNEQFF. CDR3 DNA: TGCGCCAGCAGCCAAGAAACGGCTATCGCAAACAATGAGCAGTTCTTC. This sequence joins TRBV4-1 and TRBJ2-1; no reliable D call. Germline-derived CDR1 and CDR2 are MGHRA and YSYEKL. There are 16 residues in the CDR3. Trimming removed 0 bases from V and 5 bases from J, with 14 bases in between.

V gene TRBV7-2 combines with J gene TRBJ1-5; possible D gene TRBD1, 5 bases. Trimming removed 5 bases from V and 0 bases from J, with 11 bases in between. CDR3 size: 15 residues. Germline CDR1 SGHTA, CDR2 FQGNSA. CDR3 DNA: TGTGCCAGCAGCACGACAGCTTATAGCAATCAGCCCCAGCATTTT. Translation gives CASSTTAYSNQPQHF. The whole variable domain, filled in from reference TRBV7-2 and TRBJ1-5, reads GAGVSQSPSNKVTEKGKDVELRCDPISGHTALYWYRQSLGQGLEFLIYFQGNSAPDKSGLPSDRFSAERTGGSVSTLTIQRTQQEDSAVYLCASSTTAYSNQPQHFGDGTRLSIL.

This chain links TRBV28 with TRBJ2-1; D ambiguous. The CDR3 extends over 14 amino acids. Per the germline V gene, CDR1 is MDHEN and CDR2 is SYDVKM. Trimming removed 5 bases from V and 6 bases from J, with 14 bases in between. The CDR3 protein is CASSNRVLSNEQFF. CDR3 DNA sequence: TGTGCCAGCAGTAACCGGGTTTTGTCCAATGAGCAGTTCTTC.

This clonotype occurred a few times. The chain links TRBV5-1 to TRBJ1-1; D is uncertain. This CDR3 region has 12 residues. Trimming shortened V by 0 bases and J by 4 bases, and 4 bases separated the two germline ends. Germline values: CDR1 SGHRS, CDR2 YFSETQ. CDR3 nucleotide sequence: TGCGCCAGCAGCTTGGATTTCACTGAAGCTTTCTTT. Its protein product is CASSLDFTEAFF.

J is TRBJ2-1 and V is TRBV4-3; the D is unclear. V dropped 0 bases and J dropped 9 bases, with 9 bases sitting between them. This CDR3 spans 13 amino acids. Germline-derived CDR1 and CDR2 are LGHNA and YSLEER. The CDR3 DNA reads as TGCGCCAGCAGCCAAGATTGGAGCACTGAGCAGTTCTTC. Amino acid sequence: CASSQDWSTEQFF.

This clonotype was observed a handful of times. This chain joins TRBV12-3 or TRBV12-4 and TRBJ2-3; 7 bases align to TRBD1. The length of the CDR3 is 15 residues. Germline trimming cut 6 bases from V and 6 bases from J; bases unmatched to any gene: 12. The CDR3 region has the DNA TGTGCCAGCAGCCTGCAGACAGGGAATTGGGATACGCAGTATTTT. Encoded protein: CASSLQTGNWDTQYF.